This TCR beta chain appears in the sequencing data of a study of identical twins. Study-wide findings and caveats: Analyses of zero insertions could, in part, be confounded by invariant MAIT and iNKT cells.

Addition of a universal primer site occurred through template switching, and cDNA carried unique molecular identifiers. A single record per CDR3 protein comes from TCRdb applying MiXCR to the 5' RACE reads. The sample holds 450,000 to 600,000 distinct CDR3 sequences, approximately 20% seen once. All donors comprised healthy Caucasians. The CDR3 totals 14 residues. Trimming took 2 bases from V and 4 from J, leaving 11 bases between them. The germline V gene encodes CDR1 SGHDN and CDR2 FVKESK. As concerns this clonotype: The antigen remains undetermined.

These same data were also listed under a study on yellow fever vaccine responses in identical twins.

What was sequenced was CD4+ T cells sorted from blood. This clonotype was obtained from a woman aged 18-29 years in good health. V is TRBV14 and J is TRBJ1-1; tentatively, D is TRBD1 (6 bases). CDR3 sequence (DNA): TGTGCCAGCAGCCAACAACAGGGCACCACTGAAGCTTTCTTT. This codes for CASSQQQGTTEAFF.